The 28 T cell receptor beta chains below were found in one sample sequenced in a study of technical replicates of blood from a few donors. Clones were read by immunoSEQ multiplex PCR, and TCRdb kept only the in-frame ones, dropping some. The repertoire holds nearly 95,000 clones, approximately 95% seen once, with more than 0.35% in the top ten. Sequencing was done on a sample of T cells isolated from PBMCs. The receptors come from a human donor in good health.

The chain is built from TRBV11-1 and TRBJ2-7; 7 positions agree with TRBD1. The V gene's germline CDR1 is SGHAT and CDR2 FQDESV (reference sequence). There are 13 residues in the CDR3. J was trimmed by 3 bases and V by 8 bases; bases with no gene match: 7. The DNA for the CDR3 is TGTGCCAGCGCGACAGGGAGAAGCTACGAGCAGTACTTC. This codes for CASATGRSYEQYF.

The chain couples TRBV19 to TRBJ1-1; D uncertain. The CDR3 is 13 amino acids. The V end lost 5 bases, the J end lost 4 bases, and 11 bases lay between the germline ends. Per the germline V gene, CDR1 is LNHDA and CDR2 is SQIVND (reference sequence). This CDR3 is CASSAQWATEAFF. The CDR3 bases are TGTGCCAGTAGTGCTCAGTGGGCCACTGAAGCTTTCTTT.

The chain employs TRBV27 and TRBJ2-7, with 10 bases fitting TRBD1. The CDR3 is 15 residues long. The germline V gene encodes CDR1 MNHEY and CDR2 SMNVEV (reference sequence). Trimming took 2 bases from V and 1 from J; bases not matched to a gene: 2. Here the CDR3 DNA reads TGTGCCAGCAGTTTAGGGGGACAGGGGTCCTACGAGCAGTACTTC. Residues: CASSLGGQGSYEQYF.

The rearrangement links TRBV29-1 to TRBJ2-5; tentatively, D is TRBD2 (6 bases). The germline V gene encodes CDR1 SQVTM and CDR2 ANQGSEA. V was cut by 5 bases and J by 4 bases, with 14 bases left in between. There are 13 residues in the CDR3. DNA of the CDR3: TGCAGCGTTCGGGACTCCCGGGCAGAGACCCAGTACTTC. It translates to CSVRDSRAETQYF.

The chain has TRBV30 and TRBJ2-1, with D possibly being TRBD1 (6 bases). Trimming shortened V by 3 bases and J by 12 bases, and 18 bases separated the two germline ends. CDR1 is GTSNPN, CDR2 SVGIG, per germline (reference sequence). This CDR3 is 13 amino acids long. The CDR3 bases are TGTGCCTGGAGGGGCGAGTTCGGCAGGGGGCAGTTCTTC. It translates to CAWRGEFGRGQFF.

The V and J genes are TRBV18 and TRBJ2-7; 11 positions match TRBD1. This CDR3 is 14 amino acids long. Germline loops: CDR1 KGHSH, CDR2 LQKENI. Losses at the gene ends were 3 bases for V and 7 bases for J; bases not matched to a gene: 5. DNA of the CDR3: TGTGCCAGCTCACCCGGGACAGGGGGTTGGGAGCAGTACTTC. Amino acid sequence: CASSPGTGGWEQYF.

This chain connects TRBV11-3 to TRBJ1-1; possibly TRBD1 for D (6 bases). This CDR3 contains 14 residues. Germline assignment: CDR1 SGHNT and CDR2 YENEEA. Trimming took 7 bases from V and 2 from J, leaving 14 bases between them. The CDR3 sequence is CASTSTGLNTEAFF. The CDR3 nucleotides are TGTGCCAGCACCTCCACAGGGCTTAACACTGAAGCTTTCTTT.

The chain links TRBV19 to TRBJ1-1; D is unresolved. The germline gives CDR1 LNHDA, CDR2 SQIVND (reference sequence). The CDR3 is 11 residues long. Trimming removed 6 bases at V and 4 bases at J, with 6 bases between. CDR3 nucleotide sequence: TGTGCCAGTAGCCCCGGCACTGAAGCTTTCTTT. Protein: CASSPGTEAFF.

J is TRBJ2-3 and V is TRBV6-6; 7 nucleotides line up with TRBD2. V trimming: 2 bases; J trimming: 1 base; junction bases outside the gene matches: 0. The length of the CDR3 is 14 residues. Per germline, CDR1 MNHNY and CDR2 SVGAGI (reference sequence). The CDR3 sequence: CASSYAGGTDTQYF. For the CDR3, the DNA is TGTGCCAGCAGTTACGCGGGGGGCACAGATACGCAGTATTTT.

The V gene is TRBV29-1, the J gene TRBJ1-5; D is ambiguous. The V end was cut by 6 bases, the J end by 0 bases, with 12 bases between. The CDR3 extends over 14 amino acids. In germline, CDR1 is SQVTM, CDR2 ANQGSEA. The CDR3 DNA is TGCAGCGTCGGTGAGGGTTATAGCAATCAGCCCCAGCATTTT. The encoded protein is CSVGEGYSNQPQHF.

This CDR3 reads CASSLVNNEQFF. The CDR3 bases are TGTGCCAGCAGCTTAGTCAATAATGAGCAGTTCTTC. The chain links TRBV7-3 to TRBJ2-1, with D unclear. Deletions cut 2 bases from V and 7 bases from J, with 6 bases between. The CDR3 spans 12 residues. From germline, CDR1 is SGHTA and CDR2 FQGTGA.

The chain couples TRBV27 to TRBJ1-2; 11 bases agree with TRBD1. V shed 2 bases, J shed 5 bases, and the junction held 4 bases outside the gene matches. The CDR3 runs 15 residues. Per germline, CDR1 MNHEY and CDR2 SMNVEV (reference sequence). In DNA form, the CDR3 reads TGTGCCAGCAGTTTAAGGACAGGGGGCTGGTATGGCTACACCTTC. Encoded protein: CASSLRTGGWYGYTF.

This clone was detected ten times or more. The V and J genes are TRBV2 and TRBJ2-7; a weak D match, TRBD1 (6 bases). Germline V gives CDR1 SNHLY, CDR2 FYNNEI. Deletions cut 8 bases from V and 0 bases from J, with 11 bases between. This CDR3 is 13 amino acids long. This CDR3 is CASGGVYSYEQYF. As DNA, the CDR3 is TGTGCCAGCGGGGGCGTCTACTCCTACGAGCAGTACTTC. The entire variable domain, with the rest obtained from reference TRBV2 and TRBJ2-7, is as follows: EPEVTQTPSHQVTQMGQEVILRCVPISNHLYFYWYRQILGQKVEFLVSFYNNEISEKSEIFDDQFSVERPDGSNFTLKIRSTKLEDSAMYFCASGGVYSYEQYFGPGTRLTVT.

This chain uses TRBV6-5 with TRBJ2-7; TRBD2 agrees at 11 bases. CDR3 length equals 14 residues. The V and J ends lost 5 bases and 5 bases, in that order; junction bases with no gene match: 5. Germline V gene lookup returns CDR1 MNHEY and CDR2 SVGAGI. CDR3 loop: CASSPQLAGDEQYF. DNA for the CDR3: TGTGCCAGCAGTCCCCAACTAGCGGGAGACGAGCAGTACTTC.

This chain links TRBV7-9 with TRBJ2-7, with a tentative D call TRBD2 (6 bases). The ends were cut back, 4 bases at V and 0 bases at J, with 7 bases in the middle. Germline assignment: CDR1 SEHNR and CDR2 FQNEAQ (reference sequence). CDR3 length: 13 residues. CDR3: CASSSGSSYEQYF. CDR3 coding DNA: TGTGCCAGCAGCTCCGGGAGCTCCTACGAGCAGTACTTC.

The J gene is TRBJ2-5, the V gene TRBV7-6, with no clear D. The CDR3 consists of 13 residues. V lost 2 bases to trimming and J lost 2 bases, with 6 bases between them. Germline V gene sequence: CDR1 SGHVS, CDR2 FNYEAQ. The CDR3 region has the DNA TGTGCCAGCAGCTTAATCACTCAAGAGACCCAGTACTTC. This sequence encodes CASSLITQETQYF. The full variable domain, with the rest looked up from reference TRBV7-6 and TRBJ2-5, is GAGVSQSPRYKVTKRGQDVALRCDPISGHVSLYWYRQALGQGPEFLTYFNYEAQQDKSGLPNDRFSAERPEGSISTLTIQRTEQRDSAMYRCASSLITQETQYFGPGTRLLVL.

This chain joins TRBV5-5 and TRBJ1-1, with 8 bases matching TRBD1. This CDR3 has 17 residues. CDR1 is SGHKS, CDR2 YYEKEE, per germline (reference sequence). With V trimmed by 0 bases and J by 1 base, 8 bases remained unmatched. CDR3 DNA: TGTGCCAGCAGCTTGGTTCATGTGCAGGGGGCGAACACTGAAGCTTTCTTT. As protein: CASSLVHVQGANTEAFF.

V and J are TRBV19 and TRBJ1-5, with 7 bases matching TRBD1. Germline lookup yields CDR1 LNHDA and CDR2 SQIVND (reference sequence). With V trimmed by 5 bases and J by 4 bases, 5 bases remained unmatched. The CDR3 loop spans 14 amino acids. DNA for the CDR3: TGTGCCAGTAGTTATCAGGGGGGTAATCAGCCCCAGCATTTT. Its translation is CASSYQGGNQPQHF.

V usage is TRBV2 and J usage is TRBJ2-7, with D uncertain. Germline-derived CDR1 and CDR2 are SNHLY and FYNNEI. CDR3 length: 12 residues. Trimming pared 8 bases from V and 6 bases from J, leaving 14 bases between. The CDR3 bases are TGTGCCAGCCACCTTGGGCCTTCCGAGCAGTACTTC. It is translated as CASHLGPSEQYF.

The chain uses TRBV27 and TRBJ1-4; D possibly corresponds to TRBD1 (6 bases). V was pared by 3 bases and J by 4 bases, with 12 bases between. The CDR3 has 15 amino acids. The germline V gene encodes CDR1 MNHEY and CDR2 SMNVEV (reference sequence). The DNA for the CDR3 is TGTGCCAGCAGTTTGTGGGGAGGGGGTAATGAAAAACTGTTTTTT. It yields the protein CASSLWGGGNEKLFF. The whole variable domain, remainder taken from reference TRBV27 and TRBJ1-4, is EAQVTQNPRYLITVTGKKLTVTCSQNMNHEYMSWYRQDPGLGLRQIYYSMNVEVTDKGDVPEGYKVSRKEKRNFPLILESPSPNQTSLYFCASSLWGGGNEKLFFGSGTQLSVL.

This chain joins TRBV13 and TRBJ2-7, with D possibly being TRBD2 (6 bases). The CDR3 has 13 amino acids. The V and J ends lost 6 bases and 2 bases respectively, with 11 bases between them. Per the germline V gene, CDR1 is PRHDT and CDR2 is FYEKMQ (reference sequence). The CDR3 DNA reads TGTGCCAGCAGGGAGGGGTCAACCTACGAGCAGTACTTC. Amino acids: CASREGSTYEQYF.

The chain uses TRBV19 and TRBJ1-2; 8 nucleotides align to TRBD1. The CDR3 extends over 14 amino acids. Germline CDR1 is LNHDA and CDR2 is SQIVND (reference sequence). Germline trimming cut 6 bases from V and 8 bases from J; bases unmatched to any gene: 11. The CDR3 is CASRSNRGVRGYTF. The CDR3 nucleotides are TGTGCCAGTAGGTCTAACAGGGGGGTTCGCGGCTACACCTTC. The whole variable domain, filled in from reference TRBV19 and TRBJ1-2, reads DGGITQSPKYLFRKEGQNVTLSCEQNLNHDAMYWYRQDPGQGLRLIYYSQIVNDFQKGDIAEGYSVSREKKESFPLTVTSAQKNPTAFYLCASRSNRGVRGYTFGSGTRLTVV.

The gene calls are TRBV7-9 and TRBJ1-3, with D hard to call. Germline loops: CDR1 SEHNR, CDR2 FQNEAQ (reference sequence). V was shortened by 1 base and J by 0 bases, with 10 bases between the two germline ends. This CDR3 contains 16 residues. CDR3 residues: CASSLGSLTSGNTIYF. CDR3 nucleotide sequence: TGTGCCAGCAGCTTAGGATCACTTACCTCTGGAAACACCATATATTTT.

The V call is TRBV6-6, the J call TRBJ2-5, with 8 bases fitting TRBD1. The CDR3 spans 14 residues. In germline, CDR1 is MNHNY, CDR2 SVGAGI (reference sequence). With V trimmed by 6 bases and J by 4 bases, 7 bases remained unmatched. The CDR3 DNA sequence: TGTGCCAGCAGATACCAGGGGGCAATAGAGACCCAGTACTTC. It translates to CASRYQGAIETQYF.

There are a few counts of this clone. This chain uses TRBV7-6 with TRBJ1-5; 10 bases line up with TRBD1. Germline V gene data show CDR1 as SGHVS and CDR2 as FNYEAQ. The CDR3 is 15 residues long. The V gene end was trimmed by 5 bases and the J gene end by 6 bases; junction bases not matched to a gene: 7. CDR3 sequence: CASSLQTGGGQPQHF. The DNA of the CDR3 is TGTGCCAGCAGCCTGCAGACAGGGGGCGGTCAGCCCCAGCATTTT.

The chain has TRBV2 and TRBJ2-1, with TRBD1 matching over 7 bases. The CDR3 consists of 16 residues. Germline loops: CDR1 SNHLY, CDR2 FYNNEI. J was trimmed by 6 bases and V by 3 bases; bases with no gene match: 11. CDR3 sequence (DNA): TGTGCCAGCAGTGATTACCTAGGGACAGTCTCCAATGAGCAGTTCTTC. Translated: CASSDYLGTVSNEQFF. The whole variable domain, filled in from reference TRBV2 and TRBJ2-1, reads EPEVTQTPSHQVTQMGQEVILRCVPISNHLYFYWYRQILGQKVEFLVSFYNNEISEKSEIFDDQFSVERPDGSNFTLKIRSTKLEDSAMYFCASSDYLGTVSNEQFFGPGTRLTVL.

This chain connects TRBV7-6 to TRBJ2-2; TRBD2 agrees at 12 bases. Germline values: CDR1 SGHVS, CDR2 FNYEAQ. This CDR3 has 17 amino acids. Trimming removed 3 bases from V and 5 bases from J; junction bases left unmatched: 7. The CDR3 spells CASSFRVGTSGTGELFF. In DNA form, the CDR3 reads TGTGCCAGCAGCTTCAGGGTCGGGACTAGCGGGACCGGGGAGCTGTTTTTT.

V is TRBV9 and J is TRBJ1-1; TRBD1 is a possible D gene (6 bases). Trimming cost V 4 bases and J 5 bases, with 18 bases left between them. CDR1 and CDR2 from the germline V gene are SGDLS and YYNGEE. The CDR3 consists of 15 residues. CDR3 DNA sequence: TGTGCCAGCAGCACCCCAAAGGGGGAGATAACTGAAGCTTTCTTT. Its translation: CASSTPKGEITEAFF.